Reported below is one T cell receptor (beta chain). Compared with germline, one end of the junction differs, possibly owing to a read error. The sample originates from a study of response to subunit inactivated influenza vaccine. In germline, CDR1 is DFQATT, CDR2 SNEGSKA (reference sequence). There are 14 residues in the CDR3. TCRdb re-called the RT-PCR reads with MiXCR, one entry per CDR3 protein. Among around 600,000 distinct CDR3 sequences listed, roughly 12% were seen once. These same data were also listed under a study on T cells expressing NK-cell markers. From that second work: Researchers built TCR beta cDNA using 5'RACE template switching with UMIs. Sequencing of TCR beta repertoires drew on sorted CD3+CD56+NKG2C+, CD3+CD56+NKG2C- and CD3+CD56-NKG2C+ T cells. The authors restricted sorting to alpha-beta TCR T cells with an anti-gamma-delta TCR antibody in several experiments. There were a few donors in whom these clonotypes also led the CD3+CD56-NKG2C+ fraction. Whether expanded NKG2C+ T cell clones were HCMV specific stayed uncertain.

Here the sequenced sample was PBMCs from blood, taken on the day of vaccination. This receptor was identified in a man between 45 and 60 years old who received an inactivated influenza vaccine. The V and J genes are TRBV20-1 and TRBJ2-1, with D perhaps TRBD2 (7 bases). The CDR3 spells CSAKPPGGYNGQFF. CDR3 sequence (DNA): TGCAGTGCAAAACCCCCGGGGGGCTACAATGGGCAGTTCTTC.